Presented here are 14 T cell receptor beta chains from one specimen sequenced in a study of breast tumors, draining lymph nodes, adjacent tissues. TCRdb reanalysed the multiplex PCR reads using MiXCR and keeps one entry per CDR3 protein. The sample yields 200,000 to 250,000 distinct CDR3 sequences, nearly 35% seen once. The lymph nodes were axillary draining lymph nodes from breast cancer patients. The material sequenced was axillary lymph node tissue. Every receptor here comes from a female donor with breast cancer. Some clones in this sample may be carry-over from other donors' samples.

The J gene is TRBJ1-2, the V gene TRBV7-2, with 10 bases lining up with TRBD1. CDR1 and CDR2 (germline): SGHTA, FQGNSA. V was clipped by 6 bases and J by 6 bases; unmatched bases: 7. The CDR3 is 14 residues long. In DNA form, the CDR3 reads TGTGCCAGCAGGCCCAAGGACAGGGGGGATGGCTACACCTTC. It encodes CASRPKDRGDGYTF. The full variable domain, in which reference TRBV7-2 and TRBJ1-2 provide the parts outside the CDR3, is GAGVSQSPSNKVTEKGKDVELRCDPISGHTALYWYRQSLGQGLEFLIYFQGNSAPDKSGLPSDRFSAERTGGSVSTLTIQRTQQEDSAVYLCASRPKDRGDGYTFGSGTRLTVV.

This clonotype was counted between two and nine times. The chain couples TRBV3-2 to TRBJ1-2; the table's D call TRBD1 went unverified against the DNA. TRBV3-2 has pseudogene status. The CDR3 runs 15 residues. The CDR3 nucleotides are TGTGTCAGCCCCCCTGGGAGCAGGACTAACTATGGCTACACCTTC. Its translation: CVSPPGSRTNYGYTF.

V is TRBV20-1 and J is TRBJ1-5; D unclear. This CDR3 has 13 amino acids. V shed 5 bases and J shed 3 bases, with 11 bases lying between them. Per germline, CDR1 DFQATT and CDR2 SNEGSKA (reference sequence). The CDR3 sequence: CSADRVLNQPQHF. CDR3 bases: TGCAGTGCTGACCGGGTGCTCAATCAGCCCCAGCATTTT.

This clonotype was recorded many times. The chain uses TRBV11-2 and TRBJ2-5; 8 positions match TRBD2. J was trimmed by 5 bases and V by 3 bases; bases with no gene match: 8. The germline V gene has CDR1 SGHAT and CDR2 FQNNGV. CDR3 length equals 15 residues. The CDR3 region is CASSFSGSVWETQYF. The CDR3 DNA follows: TGTGCCAGCAGCTTCAGCGGGAGCGTTTGGGAGACCCAGTACTTC.

This clonotype was observed a few times. The chain joins TRBV6-2 or TRBV6-3 to TRBJ1-5, with 7 nucleotides matching TRBD1. The CDR3 spans 15 residues. With V trimmed by 6 bases and J by 0 bases, 5 bases remained unmatched. The germline CDR1 and CDR2 sequences are MNHEY and SVGEGT. CDR3 in DNA: TGTGCCAGCAGAGACAGGGCATATAGCAATCAGCCCCAGCATTTT. Translated: CASRDRAYSNQPQHF.

Only one count was recorded for this clonotype. The rearrangement links TRBV2 to TRBJ2-5, with 12 bases matching TRBD2. Germline CDR1 reads SNHLY; CDR2 reads FYNNEI. The V and J ends lost 10 bases and 5 bases, in that order; junction bases with no gene match: 8. The CDR3 consists of 14 residues. CDR3 amino acids: CATLTSGSYETQYF. Here the CDR3 DNA reads TGTGCCACCCTGACTAGCGGGAGTTACGAGACCCAGTACTTC.

Regarding this clonotype: This may be a read error, as it is one base from a much larger clone. The chain recombines TRBV20-1 with TRBJ1-2; TRBD1 matches 9 bases. This CDR3 comprises 13 residues. Germline CDR1 and CDR2: DFQATT and SNEGSKA (reference sequence). The junction had 7 bases not matched to a gene; V was cut back by 1 base and J by 10 bases. CDR3 in DNA: TGCAGTGCTAGAGTGGACAGGGGAAAGGCCTACACCTTC. It specifies CSARVDRGKAYTF.

This clonotype was seen ten or more times. One junction end disagrees with the germline gene, perhaps due to a read error. This rearrangement joins TRBV5-1 to TRBJ2-3, with D unresolved. The CDR3 length is 11 residues. CDR1 and CDR2 (germline): SGHRS, YFSETQ. CDR3: CASSLKDTQYF. CDR3 sequence (DNA): TGTGCCAGCAGTTTAAAAGATACGCAGTATTTT.

This chain joins TRBV2 and TRBJ1-1; maybe TRBD1 (5 bases). The CDR3 runs 13 residues. Germline CDR1 reads SNHLY; CDR2 reads FYNNEI. V was cut by 6 bases and J by 0 bases, with 8 bases left in between. The CDR3 DNA sequence: TGTGCCAGCAGGGCCAGGGTGAACACTGAAGCTTTCTTT. Amino acid sequence: CASRARVNTEAFF.

There are many counts of this clonotype. V gene TRBV6-1 combines with J gene TRBJ2-7, with 7 bases identical to TRBD2. The CDR3 is made up of 11 amino acids. J was trimmed by 4 bases and V by 6 bases; bases with no gene match: 0. From germline, CDR1 is MNHNS and CDR2 SASEGT. This CDR3 is CASRAGYEQYF. CDR3 coding DNA: TGTGCCAGCAGAGCGGGGTACGAGCAGTACTTC.

This clonotype was observed a handful of times. Since a much larger clone is just one base distant, this may be a read error. The rearrangement links TRBV20-1 to TRBJ2-7, with TRBD1 matching over 11 bases. From germline, CDR1 is DFQATT and CDR2 SNEGSKA (reference sequence). This CDR3 region has 14 residues. Trimming cost V 4 bases and J 6 bases; bases outside gene matches: 8. The CDR3 region has the DNA TGCAGTGCTAACTCGGGACAGGGGGTTTCCGAGCAGTACTTC. This gives the protein CSANSGQGVSEQYF.

On this clonotype: Being one base from a much bigger clone, this may be a read error. J is TRBJ2-2 and V is TRBV9; D perhaps matches TRBD2 (5 bases). Per germline, CDR1 SGDLS and CDR2 YYNGEE. The length of the CDR3 is 14 residues. CDR3 loop: CASSVASSAGELLF. The CDR3 DNA is TGTGCCAGCAGCGTAGCGTCCTCGGCCGGGGAGCTGCTTTTT.

This clonotype was seen ten or more times. The chain recombines TRBV11-2 with TRBJ2-3; D gene uncertain. The CDR3 loop spans 13 amino acids. The germline V and J ends were trimmed by 5 bases and 1 base, with 7 bases remaining between them. Germline loops: CDR1 SGHAT, CDR2 FQNNGV. The CDR3 sequence: CASSLDRTDTQYF. The CDR3 DNA is TGTGCCAGCAGCCTTGACCGCACAGATACGCAGTATTTT.

The chain couples TRBV4-1 to TRBJ1-1; D perhaps matches TRBD1 (5 bases). Trimming removed 7 bases from V and 1 base from J, with 13 bases in between. The CDR3 extends over 14 amino acids. From germline, CDR1 is MGHRA and CDR2 YSYEKL. CDR3 amino acids: CASTTTGRNTEAFF. In DNA, the CDR3 is TGCGCCAGCACCACAACGGGGCGGAACACTGAAGCTTTCTTT.